These 14 T cell receptor beta chains originate from one sample sequenced in a study of breast tumors, draining lymph nodes, adjacent tissues. Axillary draining lymph nodes of breast cancer patients supplied the node samples. TCRdb called the multiplex PCR reads again in MiXCR, with one record for every CDR3 protein. Altogether some 170,000 distinct CDR3 sequences are present, around a third being singletons, with the ten largest covering 3.8%. Input material: axillary lymph node tissue. The receptors originated from a female donor with breast cancer. Some clones in this sample may be carry-over from other donors' samples.

This chain joins TRBV20-1 and TRBJ1-1, with TRBD1 matching 7 bases. With V trimmed by 4 bases and J by 6 bases, 11 bases remained unmatched. Germline assignment: CDR1 DFQATT and CDR2 SNEGSKA (reference sequence). The CDR3 has 14 amino acids. This chain's CDR3 is CSAIPPTGVSEAFF. The DNA for the CDR3 is TGCAGTGCTATCCCCCCCACAGGGGTGTCTGAAGCTTTCTTT.

This clonotype was seen just once. The chain is built from TRBV7-3 and TRBJ2-3; 11 nucleotides line up with TRBD2. This CDR3 is 17 amino acids long. CDR1 is SGHTA and CDR2 is FQGTGA in the germline V gene. V shed 7 bases and J 10 bases; nucleotides not matched to a gene: 19. In DNA, the CDR3 is TGTGCCAGCAACGTCGGCGGGCGAATAGCGGGGGGGGTTCCGCAGTATTTT. It is translated as CASNVGGRIAGGVPQYF.

As regards this clonotype: An end of the junction does not agree with germline; a read error may underlie this. The chain couples TRBV2 to TRBJ1-4; weak D call: TRBD1 (6 bases). Looked up from germline, CDR1 is SNHLY and CDR2 is FYNNEI. CDR3 length equals 14 residues. The CDR3 nucleotides read TGTGCAAGCAATGTTTCCGGGACAAATGAAAAACTGTTCTTT. Protein: CASNVSGTNEKLFF.

This clonotype appeared many times. The V and J genes are TRBV6-2 or TRBV6-3 and TRBJ2-7; 9 bases are a match to TRBD2. CDR1 is MNHEY, CDR2 SVGEGT, per germline. CDR3 length: 13 residues. J was trimmed by 12 bases and V by 6 bases; bases with no gene match: 12. This chain's CDR3 is CASSELRGGVRYF. CDR3 DNA sequence: TGTGCCAGCAGCGAACTGCGGGGGGGAGTTCGGTACTTC.

This clonotype was found a few times. This chain joins TRBV5-4 and TRBJ1-1; D is perhaps TRBD1 (5 bases). Germline V CDR1 and CDR2: SGHNT, YYREEE (reference sequence). This CDR3 spans 15 amino acids. Trimming took 0 bases from V and 3 from J, leaving 12 bases between them. CDR3 nucleotide sequence: TGTGCCAGCAGCTTGGTGGGAGCAGGGCACACTGAAGCTTTCTTT. Amino acid sequence: CASSLVGAGHTEAFF.

For this clonotype: This is likely a read error, given that the CDR3 carries no conserved phenylalanine or tryptophan at its end. The DNA is left out, because the CDR3 cannot be placed on it with certainty; the CDR3 is given as TCRdb lists it. V and J are TRBV20-1 and TRBJ1-3; TRBD1, the D gene given by the table, was not confirmed from the DNA. The V gene's germline CDR1 is DFQATT and CDR2 SNEGSKA (reference sequence). The length of the CDR3 is 12 amino acids, counting both ends. The CDR3 is CSAPLVGTGGRI.

This clonotype was observed at least ten times. The CDR3, as DNA: TGTGCCAGTAGTGTACAGGGTCCGGTAAACTATGGCTACACCTTC. Amino acids: CASSVQGPVNYGYTF. The V gene is TRBV19, the J gene TRBJ1-2; the D gene is possibly TRBD1 (6 bases). Germline V gene sequence: CDR1 LNHDA, CDR2 SQIVND (reference sequence). This CDR3 has 15 amino acids. Deletions cut 5 bases from V and 2 bases from J, with 15 bases between.

Details on this clonotype: A much more abundant neighbour one base away suggests this may be a read error. V is TRBV9 and J is TRBJ2-5; D ambiguous. Germline values: CDR1 SGDLS, CDR2 YYNGEE. The CDR3 loop spans 15 amino acids. CDR3 region: CASSVAGSIQETPYF. CDR3 DNA sequence: TGTGCCAGCAGCGTAGCAGGCAGCATACAAGAGACCCCGTACTTC.

This clonotype was found many times. The chain carries TRBV5-1 and TRBJ1-6; D may be TRBD1 (5 bases). The CDR3 loop spans 15 amino acids. V was trimmed by 4 bases and J by 7 bases, leaving 15 bases between them. Per germline, CDR1 SGHRS and CDR2 YFSETQ. This CDR3 is CASSPVQGYNSPLHF. The CDR3 DNA sequence: TGCGCCAGCAGCCCCGTCCAGGGATACAATTCACCCCTCCACTTT.

In this sample, this clonotype turned up a few times. This could be a read error, since a much larger clone is one nucleotide away. V is TRBV12-3 or TRBV12-4 and J is TRBJ2-7; D may be TRBD2 (6 bases). The germline V and J ends were trimmed by 6 bases and 5 bases, with 11 bases remaining between them. CDR3 length: 12 amino acids. The CDR3 DNA follows: TGTGCCAGCAGGTCGGGGGAGGACGAGCAGTACTTC. Protein sequence: CASRSGEDEQYF.

This clonotype has a count of ten or more. In DNA form, the CDR3 reads TGTGCCAGCAGTGAATCCTACAATGAGCAGTTCTTC. Protein sequence: CASSESYNEQFF. The V and J genes are TRBV6-1 and TRBJ2-1, with no clear D. CDR1 MNHNS and CDR2 SASEGT come from the germline V gene. The V end lost 2 bases, the J end lost 1 base, and 0 bases lay between the germline ends. The CDR3 consists of 12 residues.

Regarding this clonotype: At one end the junction does not follow the germline gene, possibly because of a read error. This chain connects TRBV20-1 to TRBJ2-7, with a tentative D call TRBD1 (6 bases). This CDR3 has 15 amino acids. Germline assignment: CDR1 DFQATT and CDR2 SNEGSKA (reference sequence). Here the CDR3 DNA reads TGCAGTGCTGGAGACCAGGGGCCCAGGGCCTACGTGCAGTACTTC. As protein: CSAGDQGPRAYVQYF.

On this clonotype: An end of the junction differs from the germline gene, which may be a read error. The genes are TRBV24-1 and TRBJ2-2, with a tentative D call TRBD1 (7 bases). This CDR3 comprises 16 residues. Germline values: CDR1 KGHDR, CDR2 SFDVKD. CDR3 residues: CATSELTGILTGGLFF. As DNA, the CDR3 is TGTGCCACCAGTGAGCTGACAGGGATCTTGACCGGGGGGCTGTTTTTT.

A word on this clonotype: Given the absence of the conserved phenylalanine or tryptophan at the CDR3 end, a read error is likely. The chain carries TRBV12-3 or TRBV12-4 and TRBJ1-6; D is uncertain. The CDR3 loop spans 14 amino acids. The CDR3: CASSLFRTNSPLHL. CDR3 sequence (DNA): TGTGCCAGCAGTTTATTCCGGACTAATTCGCCCCTCCACCTT.